This record covers a single T cell receptor (beta chain). Antigen: not known. The data are from a study of T cell responses to AZD1222 COVID-19 vaccine. Study background: Pooling of second doses given at about 4 or about 12 weeks was done.

Sequenced by immunoSEQ multiplex PCR; TCRdb stores in-frame clones only, minus some. Among 95,000 to 150,000 clones listed, around 91% were seen once. Trimming shortened V by 8 bases and J by 7 bases, and 12 bases separated the two germline ends. The CDR3 has 12 residues. Germline V gene data show CDR1 as SEHNR and CDR2 as FQNEAQ (reference sequence). Study-wide points: Most donors were white British, females outnumbered males, and clonal diversity was possibly underestimated. Unmutated variant regions reportedly attract nearly half of all spike-specific TCRs.

Sequences were derived from peripheral blood, sampled on day 0 of AZD1222 vaccination. The TCR comes from an adult in good health. This chain links TRBV7-9 with TRBJ2-1; either TRBD1 or TRBD2 may supply D (5 bases each). CDR3 in DNA: TGTGCCAGCTTGAGGGGTCCAAATGAGCAGTTCTTC. Translating it yields CASLRGPNEQFF.